This T cell receptor beta chain was sequenced for a study of a mutant IDH1 vaccine in newly diagnosed glioma. Study in general: Vaccine dosing followed radiotherapy by 4-6 weeks, or accompanied temozolomide cycles. Earlier care involved radiotherapy, temozolomide, or both, and the majority received both. Visits V12 and V13 fell at weeks 35 and 47, respectively.

The CDR3 is 15 residues long. CDR1 and CDR2 (germline): MNHEY, SVGAGI. J lost 3 bases, V lost 6 bases, and 10 bases had no gene match. Some clones are missing from TCRdb's copy, which holds only in-frame ones; the method was immunoSEQ multiplex PCR. The repertoire holds tens of thousands of clones, around nine tenths seen once, with around 12% in the top ten. Time point noted: week 47, end of study. Doses consisted of 300 ug of mutant IDH1 20-mer peptide each, paired with topical imiquimod. As regards this clone: Its antigen remains unidentified.

Specimen: PBMCs, collected from a glioma patient whose treatment included an IDH1 peptide vaccine. The chain uses TRBV6-5 and TRBJ2-7; 8 bases map to TRBD1. The TCR comes from a woman in her 30s with glioma. The DNA for the CDR3 is TGTGCCAGCAGACCCGGACAGGGCCGCCTCTACGAGCAGTACTTC. Its translation: CASRPGQGRLYEQYF.